The clone carrying this TCR beta chain has a handful of counts. Its target is not known. This record comes from a study of blood T cells in healthy people across ages. Study details: Template-switching capture recovered about one barcoded beta molecule per two T cells.

The CDR3 is made up of 16 amino acids. V lost 4 bases to trimming and J lost 2 bases; unmatched junction nucleotides: 6. Germline CDR1 MGHRA, CDR2 YSYEKL. The study, taken as a whole, reports: Observed TCR beta diversity per million T cells went down as age went up. This fall followed a roughly linear course with age.

A second PCR, run for roughly 7 to 11 cycles, used a sample-barcoded 5' primer plus a J-beta primer mix. TCRdb re-called the 5' RACE reads with MiXCR, one entry per CDR3 protein. Among hundreds of thousands of distinct CDR3 sequences listed, under 70% were seen once. The sample was blood. V is TRBV4-1 and J is TRBJ2-5, with 11 bases matching TRBD2. The clonotype originates from a man aged 55 to 70 in good health. The CDR3 reads CASSLLTSGIQETQYF. In nucleotides, the CDR3 is TGCGCCAGCAGCCTCCTGACTAGCGGGATACAAGAGACCCAGTACTTC.